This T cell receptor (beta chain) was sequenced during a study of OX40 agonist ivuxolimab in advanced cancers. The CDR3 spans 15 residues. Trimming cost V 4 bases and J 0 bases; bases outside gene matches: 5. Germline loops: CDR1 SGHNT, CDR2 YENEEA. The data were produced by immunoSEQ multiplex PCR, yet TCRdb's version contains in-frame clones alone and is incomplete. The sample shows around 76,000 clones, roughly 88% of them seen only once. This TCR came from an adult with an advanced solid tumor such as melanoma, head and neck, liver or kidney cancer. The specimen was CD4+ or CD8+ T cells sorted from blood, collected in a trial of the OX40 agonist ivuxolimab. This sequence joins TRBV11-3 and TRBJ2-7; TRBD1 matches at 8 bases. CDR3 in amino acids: CASSYRTGNSYEQYF. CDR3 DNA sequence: TGTGCCAGCAGCTACCGGACAGGGAACTCCTACGAGCAGTACTTC. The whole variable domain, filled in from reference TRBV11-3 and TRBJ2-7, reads EAGVVQSPRYKIIEKKQPVAFWCNPISGHNTLYWYLQNLGQGPELLIRYENEEAVDDSQLPKDRFSAERLKGVDSTLKIQPAELGDSAVYLCASSYRTGNSYEQYFGPGTRLTVT.